This T cell receptor (beta chain) was obtained from a study of technical replicates of blood from a few donors. Produced via immunoSEQ multiplex PCR; TCRdb's table is partial and in-frame only. Of 60,000 to 65,000 clones detected, roughly 90% appear once; the ten largest clones hold less than 6%. Germline V lookup: CDR1 SGHRS, CDR2 YFSETQ. The V gene end was trimmed by 5 bases and the J gene end by 5 bases; junction bases not matched to a gene: 5. The CDR3 has 14 residues. The genes are TRBV5-1 and TRBJ2-4, with 9 bases aligning to TRBD2. The sequence was obtained from a human donor in good health. Some clones in this sample may be carry-over from other donors' samples. Sequencing input: PBMCs. In nucleotides, the CDR3 is TGCGCCAGCAGGTTAGGGACTAGCCAAAACATTCAGTACTTC. Amino acids: CASRLGTSQNIQYF.